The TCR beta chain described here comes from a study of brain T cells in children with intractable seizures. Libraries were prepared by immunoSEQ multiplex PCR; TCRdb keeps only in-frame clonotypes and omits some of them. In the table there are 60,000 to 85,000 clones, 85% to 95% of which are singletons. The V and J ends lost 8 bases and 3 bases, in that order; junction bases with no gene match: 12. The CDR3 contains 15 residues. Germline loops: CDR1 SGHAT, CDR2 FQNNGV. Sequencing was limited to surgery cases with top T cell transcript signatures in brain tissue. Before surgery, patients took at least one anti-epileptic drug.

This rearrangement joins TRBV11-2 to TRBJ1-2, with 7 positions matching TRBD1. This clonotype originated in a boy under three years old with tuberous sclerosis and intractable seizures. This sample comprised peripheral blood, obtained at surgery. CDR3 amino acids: CASGQARGLHYGYTF. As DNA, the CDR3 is TGTGCCAGCGGACAGGCGAGGGGCCTCCACTATGGCTACACCTTC.